The 22 T cell receptor beta chains in this list originate from one sample, sequenced in a study of blood T cell repertoires in COVID-19. Generated by immunoSEQ multiplex PCR, the TCRdb table keeps only in-frame clones and is missing some. This table has tens of thousands of clones, more than 85% appearing once. The material sequenced was peripheral blood. The receptors shown here come from a man between 60 and 75 years old with acute or convalescent COVID-19.

V gene TRBV25-1 combines with J gene TRBJ1-1; 7 positions agree with TRBD1. The CDR3 runs 11 residues. Losses at the gene ends were 8 bases for V and 4 bases for J; bases not matched to a gene: 1. Germline V lookup: CDR1 MGHDK, CDR2 SYGVNS. CDR3 DNA sequence: TGTGCCAGCCACAGGGGCACTGAAGCTTTCTTT. Translation: CASHRGTEAFF.

The chain carries TRBV6-5 and TRBJ2-1; 8 bases align to TRBD2. V lost 8 bases to trimming and J lost 8 bases; unmatched junction nucleotides: 14. Germline V lookup: CDR1 MNHEY, CDR2 SVGAGI. The CDR3 totals 15 residues. CDR3 DNA: TGTGCCAGCCACAAGGAGTGGATCGGGAGGGATGAGCAGTTCTTC. Amino acid sequence: CASHKEWIGRDEQFF.

This rearrangement joins TRBV6-6 to TRBJ2-7, with D perhaps TRBD1 (6 bases). The CDR3 runs 16 residues. Trimming stripped 2 bases from V and 7 bases from J, with 21 bases between. CDR1 is MNHNY, CDR2 SVGAGI, per germline (reference sequence). The CDR3 loop reads CASSYEGTWKGAEQYF. The DNA for the CDR3 is TGTGCCAGCAGTTACGAGGGGACATGGAAAGGTGCGGAGCAGTACTTC.

The J gene is TRBJ1-1, the V gene TRBV9; D is possibly TRBD1 (5 bases). Germline V gives CDR1 SGDLS, CDR2 YYNGEE. The CDR3 extends over 16 amino acids. V was pared by 4 bases and J by 0 bases, with 16 bases between. The CDR3 coding sequence is TGTGCCAGCAGCCCTGGGGTAGGGGATCTGAACACTGAAGCTTTCTTT. Residues: CASSPGVGDLNTEAFF.

The chain carries TRBV5-8 and TRBJ1-2; D perhaps matches TRBD1 (5 bases). Germline CDR1 and CDR2: SGHTS and YDEGEE. Deletions cut 0 bases from V and 4 bases from J, with 13 bases between. CDR3 length: 15 amino acids. The CDR3 coding sequence is TGTGCCAGCAGCTTGGAGCAGGGAAGTTTCTATGGCTACACCTTC. Residues: CASSLEQGSFYGYTF.

The chain employs TRBV7-3 and TRBJ1-2, with D perhaps matching TRBD1 (6 bases). This CDR3 has 11 residues. Trimming removed 11 bases from V and 5 bases from J, with 12 bases in between. The germline CDR1 and CDR2 sequences are SGHTA and FQGTGA. CDR3: CAAERGYGYTF. In DNA form, the CDR3 reads TGTGCCGCCGAAAGGGGGTATGGCTACACCTTC.

The V gene is TRBV30, the J gene TRBJ1-6; 8 nucleotides align to TRBD1. CDR3 length: 14 residues. V was clipped by 2 bases and J by 7 bases; unmatched bases: 4. Germline assignment: CDR1 GTSNPN and CDR2 SVGIG (reference sequence). The DNA for the CDR3 is TGTGCCTGGAGTCAGGACAGGGCAAATTCACCCCTCCACTTT. Translation gives CAWSQDRANSPLHF.

This sequence joins TRBV19 and TRBJ1-4, with D possibly matching TRBD1 (6 bases). The CDR3 extends over 14 amino acids. The germline CDR1 and CDR2 sequences are LNHDA and SQIVND (reference sequence). Trimming took off 10 bases at V and 7 bases at J, with 19 bases between the two ends. DNA for the CDR3: TGTGCCACCTCCGGGGGGCGCGAGGCTGAAAAACTGTTTTTT. It encodes CATSGGREAEKLFF.

The V and J genes are TRBV28 and TRBJ1-4, with 10 bases fitting TRBD1. The CDR3 extends over 17 amino acids. With 2 bases clipped from V and 10 bases from J, the junction kept 13 bases outside the gene matches. The germline V gene has CDR1 MDHEN and CDR2 SYDVKM. The CDR3 spells CASSLPFRTGGDGKLFF. In DNA, the CDR3 is TGTGCCAGCAGTTTACCCTTTCGGACAGGGGGAGACGGAAAACTGTTTTTT.

This clone was observed once. The V call is TRBV15, the J call TRBJ1-4, with 10 bases aligning to TRBD1. Trimming took 5 bases from V and 7 from J; bases not matched to a gene: 4. This CDR3 is 14 amino acids long. CDR1 is LNHNV, CDR2 YYDKDF, per germline (reference sequence). The CDR3 sequence: CATSWDRGGEKLFF. CDR3 coding DNA: TGTGCCACCAGCTGGGACAGGGGTGGTGAAAAACTGTTTTTT.

This clone was recorded once. The chain combines TRBV24-1 with TRBJ2-2, with 11 bases lining up with TRBD1. CDR1 KGHDR and CDR2 SFDVKD come from the germline V gene. With 3 bases clipped from V and 3 bases from J, the junction kept 11 bases outside the gene matches. The CDR3 extends over 19 amino acids. This CDR3 is CATSDTPDRGLWDTGELFF. Written as DNA, the CDR3 is TGTGCCACCAGTGATACTCCGGACAGGGGGCTCTGGGACACCGGGGAGCTGTTTTTT.

The J gene is TRBJ2-7, the V gene TRBV20-1; 8 bases map to TRBD2. The J segment lost 4 bases and the V segment lost 3 bases, leaving 5 bases of the junction unmatched. The CDR3 runs 13 residues. Germline V CDR1 and CDR2: DFQATT, SNEGSKA (reference sequence). CDR3 amino acids: CSASSGNPYEQYF. The CDR3 nucleotides are TGCAGTGCTAGTAGCGGGAACCCTTACGAGCAGTACTTC.

CDR3 amino acids: CATERRELHEQYF. The CDR3 nucleotides are TGTGCCACCGAACGCCGGGAGTTACACGAGCAGTACTTC. The chain couples TRBV6-5 to TRBJ2-7; D perhaps matches TRBD2 (6 bases). The V gene lost 10 bases and the J gene lost 5 bases, with 18 bases spanning the gap. CDR1 is MNHEY and CDR2 is SVGAGI in the germline V gene. The CDR3 runs 13 residues.

The rearrangement uses TRBV5-1 and TRBJ2-7; tentative D call: TRBD1 (6 bases). In germline, CDR1 is SGHRS, CDR2 YFSETQ. The germline V and J ends were trimmed by 10 bases and 2 bases, with 10 bases remaining between them. The CDR3 consists of 11 residues. The CDR3 DNA follows: TGCGCCTGTCGGACAGCCTACGAGCAGTACTTC. This gives the protein CACRTAYEQYF.

The chain has TRBV19 and TRBJ1-1; D is unclear. Trimming took off 5 bases at V and 6 bases at J, with 19 bases between the two ends. This CDR3 is built from 15 residues. Germline lookup yields CDR1 LNHDA and CDR2 SQIVND (reference sequence). CDR3 residues: CASSASGVRAPEAFF. The CDR3 DNA sequence: TGTGCCAGTAGTGCCTCCGGGGTCCGGGCCCCTGAAGCTTTCTTT. The variable domain in full, completed from reference TRBV19 and TRBJ1-1, reads DGGITQSPKYLFRKEGQNVTLSCEQNLNHDAMYWYRQDPGQGLRLIYYSQIVNDFQKGDIAEGYSVSREKKESFPLTVTSAQKNPTAFYLCASSASGVRAPEAFFGQGTRLTVV.

The CDR3 DNA sequence: TGTGCCAGCAGCCTAAGGACAGGGACCGGGGAGCTGTTTTTT. Translation gives CASSLRTGTGELFF. The rearrangement joins TRBV9 to TRBJ2-2, with 8 nucleotides matching TRBD1. The CDR3 spans 14 residues. Per the germline V gene, CDR1 is SGDLS and CDR2 is YYNGEE. J gave up 5 bases and V 4 bases, and 4 bases lay outside the gene matches.

The rearrangement links TRBV6-5 to TRBJ2-7, with D perhaps matching TRBD1 (6 bases). Germline assignment: CDR1 MNHEY and CDR2 SVGAGI. V lost 5 bases, J lost 0 bases, and 14 bases lay in between. CDR3 size: 15 residues. The CDR3 loop is CASSPDSDLSYEQYF. In DNA, the CDR3 is TGTGCCAGCAGTCCGGACAGTGATCTCTCCTACGAGCAGTACTTC.

The chain uses TRBV4-1 and TRBJ2-7; perhaps TRBD1 as D (6 bases). The V and J ends lost 3 bases and 3 bases respectively, with 18 bases between them. Germline values: CDR1 MGHRA, CDR2 YSYEKL. The CDR3 covers 16 residues. The CDR3 here is CASSHGGRDGLYEQYF. CDR3 nucleotide sequence: TGCGCCAGCAGCCATGGGGGCCGGGACGGCCTCTACGAGCAGTACTTC.

The chain couples TRBV7-9 to TRBJ1-6; 8 bases are a match to TRBD1. The CDR3 sequence is 17 residues long. In germline, CDR1 is SEHNR, CDR2 FQNEAQ (reference sequence). J gave up 0 bases and V 5 bases, and 6 bases lay outside the gene matches. The CDR3 sequence is CASSQSTGGSYNSPLHF. The CDR3 bases are TGTGCCAGCAGCCAGAGCACAGGGGGCTCCTATAATTCACCCCTCCACTTT.

The chain uses TRBV6-2 or TRBV6-3 and TRBJ1-2, with 8 bases that match TRBD1. The V segment lost 0 bases and the J segment 0 bases; nucleotides outside the gene matches: 9. This CDR3 is built from 18 residues. Germline V lookup: CDR1 MNHEY, CDR2 SVGEGT. The CDR3 bases are TGTGCCAGCAGTTACTCTTCCCCGGGACAGGTTTCTAACTATGGCTACACCTTC. Encoded protein: CASSYSSPGQVSNYGYTF.

The CDR3 loop reads CASSLAGLNEKLFF. CDR3 bases: TGTGCCAGCAGCTTGGCTGGCCTTAATGAAAAACTGTTTTTT. The chain has TRBV5-6 and TRBJ1-4; D is unclear. The V gene's germline CDR1 is SGHDT and CDR2 YYEEEE. Trimming cost V 0 bases and J 4 bases, with 7 bases left between them. This CDR3 has 14 residues.

The chain carries TRBV28 and TRBJ2-7; D may be TRBD1 (6 bases). The germline V gene has CDR1 MDHEN and CDR2 SYDVKM. The V end lost 6 bases, the J end lost 5 bases, and 23 bases lay between the germline ends. This CDR3 has 16 residues. The CDR3: CASSPSNWAGAHEQYF. As DNA, the CDR3 is TGTGCCAGCAGCCCATCAAATTGGGCAGGGGCCCACGAGCAGTACTTC.